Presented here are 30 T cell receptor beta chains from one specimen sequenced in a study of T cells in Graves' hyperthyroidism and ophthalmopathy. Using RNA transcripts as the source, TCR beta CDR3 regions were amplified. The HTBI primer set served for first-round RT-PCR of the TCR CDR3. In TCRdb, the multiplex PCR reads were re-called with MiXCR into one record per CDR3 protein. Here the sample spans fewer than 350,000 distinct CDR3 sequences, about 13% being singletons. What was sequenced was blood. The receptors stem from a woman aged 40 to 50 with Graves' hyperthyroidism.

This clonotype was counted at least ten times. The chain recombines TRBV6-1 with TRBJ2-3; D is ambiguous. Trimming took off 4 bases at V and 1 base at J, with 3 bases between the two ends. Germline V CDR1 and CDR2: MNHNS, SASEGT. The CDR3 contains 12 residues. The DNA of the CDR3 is TGTGCCAGCAGTGTGGGCACAGATACGCAGTATTTT. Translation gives CASSVGTDTQYF.

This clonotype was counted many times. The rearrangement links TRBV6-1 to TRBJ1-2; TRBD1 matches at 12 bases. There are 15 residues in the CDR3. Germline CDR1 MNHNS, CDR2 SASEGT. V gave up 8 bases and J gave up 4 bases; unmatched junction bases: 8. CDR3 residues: CASQRGTGGIYGYTF. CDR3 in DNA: TGTGCCAGCCAGCGGGGGACAGGGGGCATCTATGGCTACACCTTC.

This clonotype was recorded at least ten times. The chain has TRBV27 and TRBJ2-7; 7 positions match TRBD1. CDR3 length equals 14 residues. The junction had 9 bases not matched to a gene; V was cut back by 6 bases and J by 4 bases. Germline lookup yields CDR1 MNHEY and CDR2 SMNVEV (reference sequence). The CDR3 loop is CASSGQTGLYEQYF. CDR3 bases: TGTGCCAGCAGCGGACAGACAGGGTTATACGAGCAGTACTTC.

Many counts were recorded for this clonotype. CDR3 in DNA: TGTGCCAGCATTCCCAGGGGGGCGTGGGCCCAGTACTTC. As protein: CASIPRGAWAQYF. The genes are TRBV2 and TRBJ2-5; D is possibly TRBD1 (7 bases). V lost 7 bases, J lost 9 bases, and 18 bases lay in between. The CDR3 runs to 13 residues. Germline V gene data show CDR1 as SNHLY and CDR2 as FYNNEI.

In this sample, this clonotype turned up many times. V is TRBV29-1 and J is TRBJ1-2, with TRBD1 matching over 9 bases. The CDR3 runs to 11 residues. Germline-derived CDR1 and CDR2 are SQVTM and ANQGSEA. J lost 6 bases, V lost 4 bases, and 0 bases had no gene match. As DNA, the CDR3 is TGCAGCGTTGGACAGGGGGATGGCTACACCTTC. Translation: CSVGQGDGYTF. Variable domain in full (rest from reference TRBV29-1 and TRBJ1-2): SAVISQKPSRDICQRGTSLTIQCQVDSQVTMMFWYRQQPGQSLTLIATANQGSEATYESGFVIDKFPISRPNLTFSTLTVSNMSPEDSSIYLCSVGQGDGYTFGSGTRLTVV.

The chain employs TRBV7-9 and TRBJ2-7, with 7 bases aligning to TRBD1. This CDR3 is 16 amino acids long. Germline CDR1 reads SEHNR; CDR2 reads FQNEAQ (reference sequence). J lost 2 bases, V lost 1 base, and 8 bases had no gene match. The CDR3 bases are TGTGCCAGCAGCTTAGTAGGGGGCGGTGGTGCCTACGAGCAGTACTTC. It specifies CASSLVGGGGAYEQYF.

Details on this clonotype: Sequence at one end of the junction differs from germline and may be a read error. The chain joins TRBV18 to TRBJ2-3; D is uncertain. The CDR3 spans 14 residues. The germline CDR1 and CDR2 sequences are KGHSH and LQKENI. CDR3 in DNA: TGTACCAGCTCACCCCGGGCCATGGCAGATACGCAGTATTTT. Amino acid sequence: CTSSPRAMADTQYF.

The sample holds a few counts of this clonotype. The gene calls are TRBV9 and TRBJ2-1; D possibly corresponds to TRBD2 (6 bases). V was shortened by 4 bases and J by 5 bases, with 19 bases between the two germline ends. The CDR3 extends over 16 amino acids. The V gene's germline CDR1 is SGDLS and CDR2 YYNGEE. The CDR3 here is CASSPRQGGMDNEQFF. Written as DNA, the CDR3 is TGTGCCAGCAGCCCCAGGCAAGGCGGGATGGACAATGAGCAGTTCTTC. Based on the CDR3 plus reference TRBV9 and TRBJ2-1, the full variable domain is DSGVTQTPKHLITATGQRVTLRCSPRSGDLSVYWYQQSLDQGLQFLIQYYNGEERAKGNILERFSAQQFPDLHSELNLSSLELGDSALYFCASSPRQGGMDNEQFFGPGTRLTVL.

The CDR3 sequence is CASSQEGLAEVAYEQYF. CDR3 DNA sequence: TGTGCCAGCAGCCAAGAGGGACTAGCGGAGGTGGCCTACGAGCAGTACTTC. The V gene is TRBV4-2, the J gene TRBJ2-7; 11 nucleotides align to TRBD2. After removal of 0 bases from V and 2 bases from J, the junction contained 6 bases not matched to a gene. Germline CDR1 LGHNA, CDR2 YNFKEQ. The CDR3 covers 17 residues.

The CDR3 region has the DNA TGTGCCAGCAGCACGGGACCGGTTGCCAGAAGGGGCTACACCTTC. Translating it yields CASSTGPVARRGYTF. V and J are TRBV7-9 and TRBJ1-2; D might be TRBD1 (5 bases). CDR3 length equals 15 residues. Trimming pared 5 bases from V and 8 bases from J, leaving 21 bases between. Germline loops: CDR1 SEHNR, CDR2 FQNEAQ (reference sequence).

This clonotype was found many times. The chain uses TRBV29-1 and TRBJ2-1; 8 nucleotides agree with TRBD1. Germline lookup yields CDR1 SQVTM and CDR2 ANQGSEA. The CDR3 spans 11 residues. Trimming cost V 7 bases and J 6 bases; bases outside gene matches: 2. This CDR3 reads CSADRVNEQFF. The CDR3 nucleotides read TGCAGCGCGGACAGGGTCAATGAGCAGTTCTTC.

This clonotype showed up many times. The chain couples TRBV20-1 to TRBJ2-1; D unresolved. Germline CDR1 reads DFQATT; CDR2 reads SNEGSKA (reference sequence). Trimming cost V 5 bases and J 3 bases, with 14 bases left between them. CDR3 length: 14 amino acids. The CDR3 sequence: CSAAIAGSYNEQFF. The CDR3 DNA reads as TGCAGTGCTGCTATAGCCGGTAGCTACAATGAGCAGTTCTTC.

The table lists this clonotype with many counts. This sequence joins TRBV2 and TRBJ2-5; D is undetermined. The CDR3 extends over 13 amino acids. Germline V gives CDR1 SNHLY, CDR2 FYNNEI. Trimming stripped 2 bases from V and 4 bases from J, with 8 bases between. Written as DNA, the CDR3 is TGTGCCAGCAGTGAAACAAAAGGAGAGACCCAGTACTTC. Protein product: CASSETKGETQYF. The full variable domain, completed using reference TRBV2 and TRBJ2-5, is EPEVTQTPSHQVTQMGQEVILRCVPISNHLYFYWYRQILGQKVEFLVSFYNNEISEKSEIFDDQFSVERPDGSNFTLKIRSTKLEDSAMYFCASSETKGETQYFGPGTRLLVL.

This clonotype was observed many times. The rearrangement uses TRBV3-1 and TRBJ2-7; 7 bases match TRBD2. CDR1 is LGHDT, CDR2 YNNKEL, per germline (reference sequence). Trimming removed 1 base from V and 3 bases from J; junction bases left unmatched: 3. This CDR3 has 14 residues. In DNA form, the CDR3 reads TGTGCCAGCAGCCAAGGCGGGGGTGGCTACGAGCAGTACTTC. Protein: CASSQGGGGYEQYF.

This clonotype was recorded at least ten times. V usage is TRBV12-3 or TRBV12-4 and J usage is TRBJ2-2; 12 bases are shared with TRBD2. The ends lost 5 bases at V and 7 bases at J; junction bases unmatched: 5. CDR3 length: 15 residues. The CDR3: CASSRLAGVIGELFF. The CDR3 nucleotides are TGTGCCAGCAGTCGACTAGCGGGAGTGATCGGGGAGCTGTTTTTT.

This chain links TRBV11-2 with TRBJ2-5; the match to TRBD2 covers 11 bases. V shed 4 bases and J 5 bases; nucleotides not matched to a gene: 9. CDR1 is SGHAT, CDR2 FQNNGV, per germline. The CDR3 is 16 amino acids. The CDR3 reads CASSSGSIAGGETQYF. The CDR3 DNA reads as TGTGCCAGCAGCTCGGGGAGTATAGCGGGAGGGGAGACCCAGTACTTC.

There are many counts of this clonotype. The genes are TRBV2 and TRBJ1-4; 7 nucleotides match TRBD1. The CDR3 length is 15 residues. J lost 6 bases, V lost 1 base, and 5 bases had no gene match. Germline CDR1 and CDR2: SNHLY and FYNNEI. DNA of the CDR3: TGTGCCAGCAGTGAAGTAACAGGGGCGTATGAAAAACTGTTTTTT. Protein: CASSEVTGAYEKLFF. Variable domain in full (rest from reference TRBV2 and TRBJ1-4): EPEVTQTPSHQVTQMGQEVILRCVPISNHLYFYWYRQILGQKVEFLVSFYNNEISEKSEIFDDQFSVERPDGSNFTLKIRSTKLEDSAMYFCASSEVTGAYEKLFFGSGTQLSVL.

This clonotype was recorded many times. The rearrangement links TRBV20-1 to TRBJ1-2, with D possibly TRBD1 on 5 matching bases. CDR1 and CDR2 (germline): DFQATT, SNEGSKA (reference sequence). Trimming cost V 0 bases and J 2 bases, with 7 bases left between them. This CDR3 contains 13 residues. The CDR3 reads CSARDRDNYGYTF. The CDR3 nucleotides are TGCAGTGCTAGAGATCGGGACAACTATGGCTACACCTTC.

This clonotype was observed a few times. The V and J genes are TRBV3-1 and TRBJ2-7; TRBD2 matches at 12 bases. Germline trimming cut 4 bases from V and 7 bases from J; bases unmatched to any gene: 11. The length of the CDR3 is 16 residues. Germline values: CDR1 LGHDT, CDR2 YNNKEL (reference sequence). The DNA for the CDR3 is TGTGCCAGCAGCCCCTCGGGGGCTAGCGGGAGGGAGGAGCAGTACTTC. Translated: CASSPSGASGREEQYF.

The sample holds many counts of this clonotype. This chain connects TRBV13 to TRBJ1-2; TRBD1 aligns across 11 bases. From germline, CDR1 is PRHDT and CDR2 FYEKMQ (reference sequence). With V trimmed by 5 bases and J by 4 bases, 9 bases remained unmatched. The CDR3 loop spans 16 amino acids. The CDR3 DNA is TGTGCCAGCAGCCCGACGCCCGGGACAGGGGGCTATGGCTACACCTTC. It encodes CASSPTPGTGGYGYTF.

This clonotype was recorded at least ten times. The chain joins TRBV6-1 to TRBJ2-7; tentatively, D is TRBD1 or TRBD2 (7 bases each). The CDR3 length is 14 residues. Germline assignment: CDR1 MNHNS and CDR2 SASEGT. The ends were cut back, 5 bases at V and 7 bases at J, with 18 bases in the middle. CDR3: CASSLEGGGREQYF. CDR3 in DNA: TGTGCCAGCAGTTTGGAGGGAGGGGGCCGGGAGCAGTACTTC.

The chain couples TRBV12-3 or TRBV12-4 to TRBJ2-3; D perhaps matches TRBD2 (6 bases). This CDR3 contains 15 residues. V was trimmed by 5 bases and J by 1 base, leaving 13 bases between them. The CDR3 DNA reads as TGTGCCAGCAGTCTTGCGGGGACCGGCACAGATACGCAGTATTTT. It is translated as CASSLAGTGTDTQYF.

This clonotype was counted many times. CDR3 region: CASSQLRGNTGELFF. In DNA form, the CDR3 reads TGTGCCAGCAGCCAATTAAGGGGAAACACCGGGGAGCTGTTTTTT. The rearrangement links TRBV3-1 to TRBJ2-2, with a weak D call TRBD1 (5 bases). In germline, CDR1 is LGHDT, CDR2 YNNKEL (reference sequence). V dropped 2 bases and J dropped 2 bases, with 9 bases sitting between them. The CDR3 is 15 amino acids.

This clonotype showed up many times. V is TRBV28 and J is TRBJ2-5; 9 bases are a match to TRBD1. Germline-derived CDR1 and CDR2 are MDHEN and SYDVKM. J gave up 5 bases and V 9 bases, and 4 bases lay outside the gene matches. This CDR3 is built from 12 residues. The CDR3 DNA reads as TGTGCCAGTCGGACAGGGGTGGAGACCCAGTACTTC. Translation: CASRTGVETQYF.

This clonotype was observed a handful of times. The CDR3 coding sequence is TGTGCCAGTAGGGGATACCGGCAGCCCCAGCATTTT. Its protein is CASRGYRQPQHF. The V call is TRBV19, the J call TRBJ1-5; D not resolved. V was shortened by 6 bases and J by 7 bases, with 10 bases between the two germline ends. The V gene's germline CDR1 is LNHDA and CDR2 SQIVND (reference sequence). The CDR3 covers 12 residues.

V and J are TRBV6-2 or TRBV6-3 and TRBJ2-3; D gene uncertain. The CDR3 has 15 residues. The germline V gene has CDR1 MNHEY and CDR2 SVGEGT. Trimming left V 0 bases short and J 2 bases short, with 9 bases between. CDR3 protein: CASSYSTYDTDTQYF. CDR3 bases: TGTGCCAGCAGTTACTCGACCTATGACACAGATACGCAGTATTTT.

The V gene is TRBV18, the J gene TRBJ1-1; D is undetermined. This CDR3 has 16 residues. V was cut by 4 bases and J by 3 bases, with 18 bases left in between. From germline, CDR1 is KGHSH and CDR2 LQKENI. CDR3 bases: TGTGCCAGCTCACGGGTCAGCACGACTATGGACACTGAAGCTTTCTTT. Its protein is CASSRVSTTMDTEAFF.

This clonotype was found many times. This CDR3 reads CASSFFGDTGQETQYF. The CDR3 nucleotides are TGTGCCAGCAGCTTCTTCGGGGACACCGGCCAAGAGACCCAGTACTTC. V gene TRBV7-8 combines with J gene TRBJ2-5; TRBD1 is a possible D gene (6 bases). V lost 3 bases to trimming and J lost 1 base, with 15 bases between them. This CDR3 has 16 amino acids. Per the germline V gene, CDR1 is SGHVS and CDR2 is FQNEAQ.

The CDR3 DNA follows: TGTGCCAGCACTCATCTTACACAAGAGACCCAGTACTTC. This translates into CASTHLTQETQYF. The V gene is TRBV5-8, the J gene TRBJ2-5; D is unresolved. With 6 bases removed from V and 2 bases from J, the gap between germline ends came to 11 bases. The germline gives CDR1 SGHTS, CDR2 YDEGEE. The CDR3 totals 13 residues.

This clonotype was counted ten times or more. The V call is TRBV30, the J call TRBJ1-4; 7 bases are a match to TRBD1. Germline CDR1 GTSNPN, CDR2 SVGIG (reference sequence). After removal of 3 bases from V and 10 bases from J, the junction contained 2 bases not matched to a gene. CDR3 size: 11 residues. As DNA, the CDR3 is TGTGCCTGGAGGGCAGGGGGAAAACTGTTTTTT. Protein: CAWRAGGKLFF.